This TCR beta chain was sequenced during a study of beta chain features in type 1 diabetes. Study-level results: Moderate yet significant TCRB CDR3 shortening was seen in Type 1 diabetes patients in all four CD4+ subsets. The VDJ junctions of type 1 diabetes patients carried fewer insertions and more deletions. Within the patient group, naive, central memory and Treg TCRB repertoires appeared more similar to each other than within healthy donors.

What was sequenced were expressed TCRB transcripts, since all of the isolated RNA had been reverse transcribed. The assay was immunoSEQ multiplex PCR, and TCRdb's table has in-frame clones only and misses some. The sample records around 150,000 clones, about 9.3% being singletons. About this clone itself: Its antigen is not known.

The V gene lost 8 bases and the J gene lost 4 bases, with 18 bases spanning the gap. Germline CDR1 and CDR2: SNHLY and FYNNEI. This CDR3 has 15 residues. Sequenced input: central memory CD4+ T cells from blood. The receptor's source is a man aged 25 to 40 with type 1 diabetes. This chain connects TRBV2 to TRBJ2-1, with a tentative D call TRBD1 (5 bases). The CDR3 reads CASFPDTGPYNEQFF. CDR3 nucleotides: TGTGCCAGCTTCCCGGACACGGGCCCTTACAATGAGCAGTTCTTC.